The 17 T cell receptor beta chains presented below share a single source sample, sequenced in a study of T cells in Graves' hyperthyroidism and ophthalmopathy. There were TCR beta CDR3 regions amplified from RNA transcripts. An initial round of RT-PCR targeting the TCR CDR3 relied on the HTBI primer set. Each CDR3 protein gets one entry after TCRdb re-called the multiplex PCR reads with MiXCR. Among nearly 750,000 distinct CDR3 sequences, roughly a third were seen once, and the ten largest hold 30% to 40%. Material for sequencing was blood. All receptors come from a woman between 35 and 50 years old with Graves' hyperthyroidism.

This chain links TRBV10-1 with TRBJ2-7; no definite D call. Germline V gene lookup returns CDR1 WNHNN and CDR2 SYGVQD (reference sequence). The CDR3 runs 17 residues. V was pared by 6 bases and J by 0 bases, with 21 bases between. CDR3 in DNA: TGCGCCAGCAGCGTTAGAGTTTCATTAGTCTTCTCCTACGAGCAGTACTTC. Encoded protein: CASSVRVSLVFSYEQYF.

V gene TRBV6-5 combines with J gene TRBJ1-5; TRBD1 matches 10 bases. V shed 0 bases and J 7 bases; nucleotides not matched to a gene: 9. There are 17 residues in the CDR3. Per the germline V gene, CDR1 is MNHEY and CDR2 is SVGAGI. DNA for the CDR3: TGTGCCAGCAGTTACTCGAAGGTTAGGGACAGGGGCCAGCCCCAGCATTTT. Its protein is CASSYSKVRDRGQPQHF.

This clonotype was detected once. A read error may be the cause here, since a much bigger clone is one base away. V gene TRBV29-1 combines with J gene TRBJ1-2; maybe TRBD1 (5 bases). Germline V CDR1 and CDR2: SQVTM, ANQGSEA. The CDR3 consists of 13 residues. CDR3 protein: CSVRTGTDYSYTF. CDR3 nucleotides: TGCAGCGTTCGAACCGGGACGGACTATAGCTACACCTTC.

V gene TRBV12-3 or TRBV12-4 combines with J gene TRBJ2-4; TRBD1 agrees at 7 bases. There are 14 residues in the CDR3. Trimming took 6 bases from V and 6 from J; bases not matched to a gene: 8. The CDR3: CASRLAQGLNIQYF. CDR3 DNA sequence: TGTGCCAGCAGGCTAGCACAGGGGTTAAACATTCAGTACTTC.

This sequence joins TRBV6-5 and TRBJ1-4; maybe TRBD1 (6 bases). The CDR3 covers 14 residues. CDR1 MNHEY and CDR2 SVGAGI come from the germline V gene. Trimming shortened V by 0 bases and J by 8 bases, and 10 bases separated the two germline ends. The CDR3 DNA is TGTGCCAGCAGTTACTCCAGGGGCCAGGAAAAACTGTTTTTT. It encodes CASSYSRGQEKLFF.

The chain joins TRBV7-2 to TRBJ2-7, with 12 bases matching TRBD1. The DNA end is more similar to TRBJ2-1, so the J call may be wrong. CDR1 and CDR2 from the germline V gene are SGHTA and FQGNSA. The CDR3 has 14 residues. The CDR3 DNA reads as TGTGCCAGCAGCATGGGACAGGGGGCGGGTGAGCAGTTCTTC. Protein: CASSMGQGAGEQFF.

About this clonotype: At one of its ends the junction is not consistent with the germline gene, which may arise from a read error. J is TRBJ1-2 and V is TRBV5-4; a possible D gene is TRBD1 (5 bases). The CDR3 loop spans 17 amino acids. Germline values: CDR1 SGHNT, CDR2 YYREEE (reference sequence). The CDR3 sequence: CASSLGRGDSQGYGYTF. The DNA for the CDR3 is TGCGCCAGCAGCCTAGGGCGTGGGGACTCCCAGGGCTATGGCTACACCTTC.

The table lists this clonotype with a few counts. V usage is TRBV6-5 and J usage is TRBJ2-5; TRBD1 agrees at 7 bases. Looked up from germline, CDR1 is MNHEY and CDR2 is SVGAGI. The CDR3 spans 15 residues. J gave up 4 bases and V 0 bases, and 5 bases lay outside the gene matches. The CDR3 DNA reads TGTGCCAGCAGTTACTCGACAGGGAGAATAGAGACCCAGTACTTC. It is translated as CASSYSTGRIETQYF.

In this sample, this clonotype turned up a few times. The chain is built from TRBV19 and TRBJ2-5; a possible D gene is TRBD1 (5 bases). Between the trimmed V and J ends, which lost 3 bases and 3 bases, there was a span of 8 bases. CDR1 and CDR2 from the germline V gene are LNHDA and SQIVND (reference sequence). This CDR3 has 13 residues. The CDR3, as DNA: TGTGCCAGTAGTATGGGCAGGGAAGAGACCCAGTACTTC. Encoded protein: CASSMGREETQYF.

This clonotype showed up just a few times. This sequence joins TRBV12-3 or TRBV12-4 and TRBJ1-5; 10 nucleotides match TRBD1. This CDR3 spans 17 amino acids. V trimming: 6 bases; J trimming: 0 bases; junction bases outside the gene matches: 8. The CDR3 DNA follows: TGTGCCAGCAGCCTCGGGGACAGGGGAGTTAGCAATCAGCCCCAGCATTTT. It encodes CASSLGDRGVSNQPQHF.

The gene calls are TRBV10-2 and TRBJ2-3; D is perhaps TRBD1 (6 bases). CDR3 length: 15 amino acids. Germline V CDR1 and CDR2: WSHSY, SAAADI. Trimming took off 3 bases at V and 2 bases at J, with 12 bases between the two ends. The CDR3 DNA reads TGCGCCAGCAGTGATTCAGGACAGCTCACAGATACGCAGTATTTT. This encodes CASSDSGQLTDTQYF.

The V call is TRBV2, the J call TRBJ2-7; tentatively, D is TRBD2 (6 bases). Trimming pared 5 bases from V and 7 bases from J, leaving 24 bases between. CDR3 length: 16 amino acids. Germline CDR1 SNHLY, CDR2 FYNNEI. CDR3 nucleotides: TGTGCCAGCAGTTACCCGGTCCAGGACTATTCTAGGGAGCAGTACTTC. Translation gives CASSYPVQDYSREQYF. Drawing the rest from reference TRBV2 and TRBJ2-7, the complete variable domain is EPEVTQTPSHQVTQMGQEVILRCVPISNHLYFYWYRQILGQKVEFLVSFYNNEISEKSEIFDDQFSVERPDGSNFTLKIRSTKLEDSAMYFCASSYPVQDYSREQYFGPGTRLTVT.

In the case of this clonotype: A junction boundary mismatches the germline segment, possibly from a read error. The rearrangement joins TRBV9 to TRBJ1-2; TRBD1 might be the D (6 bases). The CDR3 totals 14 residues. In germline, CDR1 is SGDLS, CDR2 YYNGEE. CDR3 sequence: CTSSVNYAQGGYTF. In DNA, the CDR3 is TGTACCAGCAGCGTTAATTACGCACAGGGTGGCTACACCTTC.

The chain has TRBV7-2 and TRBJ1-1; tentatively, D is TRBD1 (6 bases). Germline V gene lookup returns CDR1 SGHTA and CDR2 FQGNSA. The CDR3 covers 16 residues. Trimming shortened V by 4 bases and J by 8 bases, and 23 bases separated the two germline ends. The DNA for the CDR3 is TGTACCAGCAGCTCGACCACCGGAGGGGGAGAGGCCGAAGCTTTCTTT. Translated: CTSSSTTGGGEAEAFF. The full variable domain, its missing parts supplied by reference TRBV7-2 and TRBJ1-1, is GAGVSQSPSNKVTEKGKDVELRCDPISGHTALYWYRQSLGQGLEFLIYFQGNSAPDKSGLPSDRFSAERTGGSVSTLTIQRTQQEDSAVYLCTSSSTTGGGEAEAFFGQGTRLTVV.

DNA of the CDR3: TGCGCCAGCAGATCAGCGGCAATCACCGGGGAGCTGTTTTTT. Protein sequence: CASRSAAITGELFF. The chain uses TRBV5-1 and TRBJ2-2; D might be TRBD2 (5 bases). The CDR3 runs 14 residues. The V gene lost 5 bases and the J gene lost 4 bases, with 12 bases spanning the gap. The germline V gene encodes CDR1 SGHRS and CDR2 YFSETQ.

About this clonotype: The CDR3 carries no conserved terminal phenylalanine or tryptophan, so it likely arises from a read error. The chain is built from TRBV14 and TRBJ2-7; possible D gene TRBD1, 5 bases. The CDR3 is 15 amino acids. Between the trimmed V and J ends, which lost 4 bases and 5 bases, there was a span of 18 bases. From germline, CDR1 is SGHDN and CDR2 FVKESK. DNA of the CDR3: TGTGCCAGCAGCCTCCAGGGCCCCCGGGTCGACGAGCAGTACCTC. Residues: CASSLQGPRVDEQYL.

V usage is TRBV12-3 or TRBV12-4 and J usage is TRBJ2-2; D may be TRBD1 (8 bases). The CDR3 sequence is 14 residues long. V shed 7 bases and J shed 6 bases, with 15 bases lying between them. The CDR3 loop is CASIGQGGAGELFF. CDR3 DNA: TGTGCCAGCATTGGACAGGGAGGGGCCGGGGAGCTGTTTTTT.